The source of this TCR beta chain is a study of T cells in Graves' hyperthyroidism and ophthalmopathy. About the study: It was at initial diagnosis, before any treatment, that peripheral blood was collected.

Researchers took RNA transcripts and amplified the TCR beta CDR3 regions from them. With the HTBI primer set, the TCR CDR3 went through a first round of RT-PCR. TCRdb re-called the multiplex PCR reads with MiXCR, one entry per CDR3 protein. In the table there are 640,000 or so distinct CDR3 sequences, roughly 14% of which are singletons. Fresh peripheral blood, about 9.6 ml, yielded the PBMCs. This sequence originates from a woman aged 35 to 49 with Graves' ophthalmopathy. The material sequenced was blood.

The CDR3 DNA reads TGTGCCAGCAGTGAAGGGGGGGGGTTAGGCGGGGACTACACAGATACGCAGTATTTT. Translation gives CASSEGGGLGGDYTDTQYF. The rearrangement links TRBV2 to TRBJ2-3; 7 bases are a match to TRBD2. Germline CDR1 is SNHLY and CDR2 is FYNNEI. V was clipped by 1 base and J by 2 bases; unmatched bases: 15. The CDR3 is 19 amino acids.